What follows describes a single T cell receptor beta chain. No antigen is known for it. No qualities accompany the bases; no much larger clone lies one base away. This entry is derived from a study of shared clonotypes between healthy human individuals (dated by TCRdb to 2020 to 2022). About the investigation overall: A couple of women and a few men aged 18 to 49 years were included in the cohort. For each donor, three plates each were used for CD4 naive and CD4 memory, two plates were used for CD8 naive, and one plate was used for CD8 memory. To estimate repertoire size and how much clonotypes are shared between individuals, the study performed deep sequencing of blood TCR repertoires from a handful of healthy adults. Different laboratories and diverse techniques were used to prepare libraries and sequence TCR repertoires, to increase sequencing depth and limit assay-specific biases. Leukapheresis yielded between about 0.94 and 8.9 billion PBMCs per donor. The study at large found these results: Higher generation probabilities were observed for clonotypes shared by all four sorted-subset donors than for non-shared clonotypes. Because the study included a small number of donors, the genetic and exposure-history diversity represented was limited. Sampling was restricted to blood, and TCR repertoires in tissue are likely to differ from TCR repertoires in blood. Pairwise subsampling indicated that sequencing depth was expected to affect the degree of clonotype sharing among donors. Naive subsets generally had larger estimated clonotype richness than memory subsets. About 5% of naive CD4, 3% to 3.5% of naive CD8, approximately 2.2% of memory CD4, and about 0.4% of memory CD8 clonotypes were shared across several donors. Rarefaction of sorted-subset datasets indicated incomplete sequencing despite the large sequencing depth.

TCR CDR3 regions were amplified from genomic DNA by multiplex PCR using the deep immunoSEQ assay. Genomic DNA extracted from each cell subset was distributed evenly over all wells of several immunoSEQ 96-well plates, and each plate served as one replicate. For sorted subsets, each replicate PCR was loaded with around 200 ng genomic DNA, equivalent to 25,000 to 35,000 T cell genomes. Purified libraries were quantified with a Qubit 3.0 fluorometer, sized on a Bioanalyzer 2100, and re-quantified with the KAPA Library Quantification kit. A separate single-read 150-cycle Illumina NextSeq 550 flow cell was used to sequence each immunoSEQ 96-well plate. In the authors' own workflow: Because the immunoSEQ output held only junctional sequences and lacked quality scores, the filtering could not match the filtering applied to full-length reads. Sequences were annotated with PyIR, a Python wrapper for IgBLAST v1.9, and V/J genes and CDR3 were assigned using IMGT germline references. Reads with weak V/J assignments (E-value above 1e-6), missing CDR3, stop codons, out-of-frame junctions, or ambiguous translated residues were removed. V3J clonotypes were defined as sequences sharing the same inferred V gene, J gene, and CDR3 amino acid sequence. To compute the percentage overlap between repertoires, the number of shared unique clonotypes was divided by the size of the smaller repertoire. RTK rarefaction, the Chao1 estimator, and Recon v2.1 estimates of unobserved clonotypes were used to assess repertoire richness. OLGA was used to compute generation probabilities for all TCRbeta clonotypes that the gDNA method yielded from a few donors. The clones in this table, taken by TCRdb from immuneACCESS, are in-frame only. Not every clone is retained; where verified, under half of the shortfall comes from an unresolved V gene, and the cause of the rest is unknown. V and J calls plus clone size are reproduced from that table; the DNA served to infer D and trimming. This sample is represented by approximately 1.9 million clones; 80% to 95% of them were singletons. The top ten clonotypes cover 1.5% to 2% of the sample.

CD8 naive samples consisted of CD45RO-negative cells that were positively selected for CCR7, yielding a CD45RA+CCR7+ population without TemRA cells. Donors were healthy HIV-negative adults with no recently reported acute infections or vaccinations. Every donor was a Caucasian adult residing in Nashville, Tennessee, USA. Blood was obtained by leukapheresis, after which PBMCs were separated by Ficoll-Histopaque density gradient centrifugation and cryopreserved in liquid nitrogen vapor phase. Purity and quantity of every magnetically sorted T cell population were checked by analytical flow cytometry. From each sorted fraction, genomic DNA was isolated and quantified by UV absorbance on a Nanodrop 2000c. Trimming takes 1 base from V and 0 bases from J, and the germline ends sit 22 bases apart. The CDR3 contains 20 residues, cysteine and phenylalanine counted. The read is trimmed to its CDR3 DNA, 60 bases read in frame from base 1. CDR1 and CDR2 are drawn from the germline V gene (reference sequence): LNHNV, YYDKDF.

The specimen was naive CD8+ T cells from PBMCs. What this sample's cell subset or site label stands for: CD45RA+CCR7+. The clonotype originates from a young man in good health. Some clones in this sample may be carry-over from other donors' samples. The chain links TRBV15 with TRBJ2-1; 6 matching bases give a weak D call of TRBD2. CDR3 loop: CATSRVAVGLYTSSYNEQFF. The DNA reads as follows: TGTGCCACCAGCAGAGTAGCGGTGGGACTTTATACTAGCTCCTACAATGAGCAGTTCTTC.